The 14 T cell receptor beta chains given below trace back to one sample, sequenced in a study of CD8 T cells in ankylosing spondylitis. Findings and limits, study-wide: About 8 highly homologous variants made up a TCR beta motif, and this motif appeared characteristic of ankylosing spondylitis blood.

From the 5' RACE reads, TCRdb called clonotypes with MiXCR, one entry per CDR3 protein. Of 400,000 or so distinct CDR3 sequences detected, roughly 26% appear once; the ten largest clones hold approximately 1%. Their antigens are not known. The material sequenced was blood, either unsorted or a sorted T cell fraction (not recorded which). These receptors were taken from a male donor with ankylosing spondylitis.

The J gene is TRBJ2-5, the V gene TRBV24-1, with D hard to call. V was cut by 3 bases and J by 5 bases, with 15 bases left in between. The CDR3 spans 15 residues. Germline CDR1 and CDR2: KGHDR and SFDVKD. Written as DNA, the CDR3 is TGTGCCACCAGTGATAGCACGAACCTGAGGGAGACCCAGTACTTC. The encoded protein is CATSDSTNLRETQYF.

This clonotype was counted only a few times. The CDR3 coding sequence is TGTGCCAGCTCACCGACCCCGGGACCTACAAACGAGCAGTACGTC. This codes for CASSPTPGPTNEQYV. The V call is TRBV18, the J call TRBJ2-7, with D perhaps given as TRBD1 or TRBD2 (5 bases each). The CDR3 sequence is 15 residues long. Trimming took 3 bases from V and 5 from J, leaving 17 bases between them. CDR1 KGHSH and CDR2 LQKENI come from the germline V gene.

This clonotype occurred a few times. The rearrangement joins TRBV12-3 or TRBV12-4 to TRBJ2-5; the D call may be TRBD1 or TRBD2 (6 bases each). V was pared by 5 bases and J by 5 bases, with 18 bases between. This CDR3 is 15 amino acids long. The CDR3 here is CASSLRRGRRETQYF. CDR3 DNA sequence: TGTGCCAGCAGTCTCAGAAGGGGGAGGCGGGAGACCCAGTACTTC.

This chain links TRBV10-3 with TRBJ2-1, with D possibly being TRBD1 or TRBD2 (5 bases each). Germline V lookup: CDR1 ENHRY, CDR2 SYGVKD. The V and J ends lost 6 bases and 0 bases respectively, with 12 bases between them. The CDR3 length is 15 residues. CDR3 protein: CAIRPGTSSYNEQFF. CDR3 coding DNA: TGTGCCATCAGGCCCGGGACCAGCTCCTACAATGAGCAGTTCTTC.

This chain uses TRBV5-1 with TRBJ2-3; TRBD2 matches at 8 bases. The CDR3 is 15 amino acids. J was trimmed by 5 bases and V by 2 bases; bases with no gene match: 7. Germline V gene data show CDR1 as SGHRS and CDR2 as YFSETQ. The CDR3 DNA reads TGCGCCAGCAGCTTTTCGGGAGGGCCCGGAGATACGCAGTATTTT. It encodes CASSFSGGPGDTQYF.

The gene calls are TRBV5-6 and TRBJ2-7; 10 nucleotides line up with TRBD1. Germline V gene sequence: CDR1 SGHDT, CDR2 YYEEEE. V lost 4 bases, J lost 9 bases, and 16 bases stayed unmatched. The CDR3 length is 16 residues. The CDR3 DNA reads TGTGCCAGCAGCCGAAGAGACAGGGGGCGAGAGTATTGGCAGTACGTC. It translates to CASSRRDRGREYWQYV.

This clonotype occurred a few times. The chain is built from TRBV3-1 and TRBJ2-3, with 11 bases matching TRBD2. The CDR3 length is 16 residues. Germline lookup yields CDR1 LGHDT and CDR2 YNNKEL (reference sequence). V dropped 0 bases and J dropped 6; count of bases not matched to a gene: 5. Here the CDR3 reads CASSQDTSGRPDTQYF. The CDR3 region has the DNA TGTGCCAGCAGCCAAGATACTAGCGGGAGACCCGATACGCAGTATTTT.

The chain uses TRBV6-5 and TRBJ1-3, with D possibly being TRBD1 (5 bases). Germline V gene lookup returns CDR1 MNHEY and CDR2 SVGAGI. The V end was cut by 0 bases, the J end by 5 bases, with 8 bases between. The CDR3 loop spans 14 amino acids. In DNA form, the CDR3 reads TGTGCCAGCAGTTACTCTGACAGAAGAAACACCATATATTTT. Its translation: CASSYSDRRNTIYF.

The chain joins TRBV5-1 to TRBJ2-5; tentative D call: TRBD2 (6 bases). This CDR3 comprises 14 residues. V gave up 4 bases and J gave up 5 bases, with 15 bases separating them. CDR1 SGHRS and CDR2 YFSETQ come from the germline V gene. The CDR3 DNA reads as TGCGCCAGCAGCATGGGGGAGGTGGGCGAGACCCAGTACTTC. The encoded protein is CASSMGEVGETQYF.

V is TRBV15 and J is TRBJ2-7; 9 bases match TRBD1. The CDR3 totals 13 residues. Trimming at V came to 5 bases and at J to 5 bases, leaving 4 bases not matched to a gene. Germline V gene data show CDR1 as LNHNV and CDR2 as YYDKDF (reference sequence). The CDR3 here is CATSADRGNEQYV. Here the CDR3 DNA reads TGTGCCACCAGCGCGGACAGGGGAAACGAGCAGTACGTC.

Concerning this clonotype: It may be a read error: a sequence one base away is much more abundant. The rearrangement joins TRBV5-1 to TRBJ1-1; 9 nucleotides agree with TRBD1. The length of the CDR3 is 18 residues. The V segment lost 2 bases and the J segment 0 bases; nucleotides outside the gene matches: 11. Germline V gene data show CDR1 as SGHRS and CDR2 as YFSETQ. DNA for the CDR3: TGCGCCAGCAGCTTTGCCGGGACAGGGTATTTTATGAACACTGAAGCTTTCTTT. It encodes CASSFAGTGYFMNTEAFF.

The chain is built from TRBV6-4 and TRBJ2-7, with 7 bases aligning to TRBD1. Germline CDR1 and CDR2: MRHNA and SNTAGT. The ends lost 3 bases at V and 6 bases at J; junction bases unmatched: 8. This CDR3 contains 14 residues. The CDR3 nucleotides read TGTGCCAGCAGTGAAACCGACAGGGACGGCGAGCAGTACTTC. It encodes CASSETDRDGEQYF.

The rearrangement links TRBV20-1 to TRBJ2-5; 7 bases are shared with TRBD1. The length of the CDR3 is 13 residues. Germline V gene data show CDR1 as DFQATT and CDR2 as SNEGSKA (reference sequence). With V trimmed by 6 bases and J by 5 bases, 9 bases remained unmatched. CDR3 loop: CSANLGQVETQYF. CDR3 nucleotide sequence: TGCAGTGCCAATCTAGGACAGGTCGAGACCCAGTACTTC.

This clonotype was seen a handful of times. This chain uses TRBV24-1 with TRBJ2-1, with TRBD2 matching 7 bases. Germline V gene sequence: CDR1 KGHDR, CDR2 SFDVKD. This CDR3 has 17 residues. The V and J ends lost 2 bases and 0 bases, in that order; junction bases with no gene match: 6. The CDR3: CATSDSVAGLSYNEQFF. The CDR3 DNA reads TGTGCCACCAGTGATTCAGTAGCGGGTCTCTCCTACAATGAGCAGTTCTTC.